This TCR beta chain is drawn from a study of blood T cell repertoires in COVID-19. As for the study in general: The United States, Italy and Spain provided the acute and convalescent COVID-19 samples. In each case, the material was cDNA or gDNA derived from T cells, B-cell-depleted T cells, or PBMCs.

This CDR3 has 16 residues. Source study methods: By means of reference gene primer amplification, nucleated cell counts were estimated. Assay: immunoSEQ multiplex PCR; the TCRdb copy retains only in-frame clones and omits some. The DNA was the basis for D and trimming; V, J and clone size are from that table. The data hold 70,000 or so clones, with about 92% observed a single time. The V call is TRBV21-1, the J call TRBJ2-7; the table assigns TRBD1, which was not confirmed against the DNA. TRBV21-1 is recorded as a pseudogene. The sequenced sample was peripheral blood. This TCR was recovered from a human donor in a cohort sampled during active COVID-19. CDR3 sequence: CASSKVGQGKEGEQYF. CDR3 in DNA: TGTGCCAGCAGCAAAGTAGGACAGGGTAAAGAGGGCGAGCAGTACTTC.